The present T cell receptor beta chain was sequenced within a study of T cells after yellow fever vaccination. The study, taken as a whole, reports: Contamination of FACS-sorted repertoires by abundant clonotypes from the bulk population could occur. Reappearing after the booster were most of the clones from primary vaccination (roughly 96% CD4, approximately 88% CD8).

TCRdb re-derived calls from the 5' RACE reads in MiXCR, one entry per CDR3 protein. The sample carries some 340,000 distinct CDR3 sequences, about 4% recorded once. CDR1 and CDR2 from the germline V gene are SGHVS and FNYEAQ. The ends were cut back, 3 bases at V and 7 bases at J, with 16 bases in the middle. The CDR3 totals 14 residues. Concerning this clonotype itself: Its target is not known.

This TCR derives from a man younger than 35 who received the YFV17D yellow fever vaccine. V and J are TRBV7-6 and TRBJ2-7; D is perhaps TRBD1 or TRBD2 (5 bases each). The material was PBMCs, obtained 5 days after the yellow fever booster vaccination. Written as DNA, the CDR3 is TGTGCCAGCAGCTTGGGGATTGAGGGGTCGGAGCAGTACTTC. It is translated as CASSLGIEGSEQYF.